This entry lists 2 T cell receptor beta chains sequenced from one sample in a study of blood T cell repertoires in COVID-19. The assay was immunoSEQ multiplex PCR, and TCRdb's table has in-frame clones only and misses some. The sample lists a few hundred thousand clones, around 92% occurring once. Sample: peripheral blood. The receptor source for this set is a woman aged 30 to 39 with COVID-19, enrolled during active disease.

The chain links TRBV9 to TRBJ2-1, with D possibly TRBD1 on 6 matching bases. Germline V gene sequence: CDR1 SGDLS, CDR2 YYNGEE. The ends were cut back, 0 bases at V and 6 bases at J, with 10 bases in the middle. This CDR3 has 14 residues. The DNA for the CDR3 is TGTGCCAGCAGCGTAGGTGGGGGCCTCAATGAGCAGTTCTTC. Translated, it gives CASSVGGGLNEQFF.

The chain joins TRBV27 to TRBJ1-2; TRBD1 might be the D (6 bases). The germline V and J ends were trimmed by 5 bases and 3 bases, with 13 bases remaining between them. The CDR3 covers 14 residues. Germline-derived CDR1 and CDR2 are MNHEY and SMNVEV (reference sequence). In nucleotides, the CDR3 is TGTGCCAGCAGTCTCTCCGGGACATACTATGGCTACACCTTC. Amino acids: CASSLSGTYYGYTF.